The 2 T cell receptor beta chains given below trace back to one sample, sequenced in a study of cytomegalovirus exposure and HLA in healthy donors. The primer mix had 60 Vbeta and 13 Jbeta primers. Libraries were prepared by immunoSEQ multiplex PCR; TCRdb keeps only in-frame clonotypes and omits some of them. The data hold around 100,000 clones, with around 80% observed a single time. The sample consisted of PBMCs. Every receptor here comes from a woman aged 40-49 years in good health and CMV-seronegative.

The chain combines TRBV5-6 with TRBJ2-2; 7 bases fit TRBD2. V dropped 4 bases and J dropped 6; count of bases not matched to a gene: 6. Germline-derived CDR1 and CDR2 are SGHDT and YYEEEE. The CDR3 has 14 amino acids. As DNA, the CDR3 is TGTGCCAGCAGCCCTGACAGCGGGGCCGGGGAGCTGTTTTTT. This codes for CASSPDSGAGELFF.

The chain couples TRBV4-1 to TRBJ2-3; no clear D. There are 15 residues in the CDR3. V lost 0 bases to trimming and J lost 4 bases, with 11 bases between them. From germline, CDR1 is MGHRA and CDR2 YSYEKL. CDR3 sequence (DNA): TGCGCCAGCAGCCAAGATTGGAGAGGCGCAGATACGCAGTATTTT. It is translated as CASSQDWRGADTQYF.